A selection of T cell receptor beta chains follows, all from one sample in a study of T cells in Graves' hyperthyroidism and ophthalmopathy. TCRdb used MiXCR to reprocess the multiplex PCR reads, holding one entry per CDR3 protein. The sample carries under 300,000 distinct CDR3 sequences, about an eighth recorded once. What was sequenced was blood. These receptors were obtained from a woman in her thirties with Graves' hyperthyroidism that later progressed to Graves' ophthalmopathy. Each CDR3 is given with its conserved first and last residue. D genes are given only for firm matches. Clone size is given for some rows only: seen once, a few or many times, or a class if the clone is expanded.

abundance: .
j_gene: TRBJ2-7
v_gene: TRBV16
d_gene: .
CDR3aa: CASSQWQQDEQYF
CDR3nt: TGTGCCAGCAGCCAATGGCAACAGGACGAGCAGTACTTC

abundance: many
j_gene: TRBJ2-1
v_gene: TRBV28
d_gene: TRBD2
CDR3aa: CASPPPAGGRDEQFF
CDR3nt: TGTGCCAGCCCCCCCCCGGCGGGAGGTCGGGATGAGCAGTTCTTC

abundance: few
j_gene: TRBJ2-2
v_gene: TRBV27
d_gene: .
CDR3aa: CASSLGVPGELFF
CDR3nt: TGTGCCAGCAGTTTGGGGGTTCCGGGGGAGCTGTTTTTT

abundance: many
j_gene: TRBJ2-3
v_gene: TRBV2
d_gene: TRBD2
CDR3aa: CASSKLAGGPTDTQYF
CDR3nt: TGTGCCAGCAGCAAACTAGCGGGAGGGCCGACAGATACGCAGTATTTT

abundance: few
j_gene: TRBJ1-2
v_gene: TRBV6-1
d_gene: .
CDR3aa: CASTNQDRTYYGYTF
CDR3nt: TGTGCCAGCACTAACCAAGACAGGACGTACTATGGCTACACCTTC

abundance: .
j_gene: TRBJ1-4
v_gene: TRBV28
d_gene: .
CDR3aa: CASSLISRGEKLFF
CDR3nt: TGTGCCAGCAGTTTAATCTCTAGGGGAGAAAAACTGTTTTTT

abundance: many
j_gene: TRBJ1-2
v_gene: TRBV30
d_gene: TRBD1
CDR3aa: CAWSPTSGGNGYTF
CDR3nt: TGTGCCTGGAGTCCAACCTCAGGGGGGAATGGCTACACCTTC

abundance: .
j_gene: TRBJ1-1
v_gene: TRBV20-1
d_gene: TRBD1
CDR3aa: CSASLTGVNTEAFF
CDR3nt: TGCAGTGCTAGCCTCACAGGGGTGAACACTGAAGCTTTCTTT

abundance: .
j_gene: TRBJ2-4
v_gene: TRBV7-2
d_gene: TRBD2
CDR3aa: CASSQGREWDIQYF
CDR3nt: TGTGCCAGCAGCCAAGGGCGGGAGTGGGACATTCAGTACTTC

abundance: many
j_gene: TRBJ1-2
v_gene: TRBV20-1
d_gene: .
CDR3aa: CSANPNSAANYGYTF
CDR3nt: TGCAGTGCTAACCCTAATTCGGCAGCTAACTATGGCTACACCTTC

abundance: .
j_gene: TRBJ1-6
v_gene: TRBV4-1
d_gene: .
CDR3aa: CASSPTGGSPLHF
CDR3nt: TGCGCCAGCAGCCCAACCGGCGGTTCACCCCTCCACTTT

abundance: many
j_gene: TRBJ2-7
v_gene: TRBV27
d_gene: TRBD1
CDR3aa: CASRRQGALYEQYF
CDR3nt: TGTGCCAGCCGCAGACAGGGGGCCCTCTACGAGCAGTACTTC

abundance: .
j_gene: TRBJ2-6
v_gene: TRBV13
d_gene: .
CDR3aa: CASSSLRNSGANVLTF
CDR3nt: TGTGCCAGCAGCTCCCTGCGTAACTCTGGGGCCAACGTCCTGACTTTC

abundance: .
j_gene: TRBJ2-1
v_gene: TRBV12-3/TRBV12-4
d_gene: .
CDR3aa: CASSEQGAGYNEQFF
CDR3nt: TGTGCCAGCAGTGAACAGGGTGCGGGGTACAATGAGCAGTTCTTC

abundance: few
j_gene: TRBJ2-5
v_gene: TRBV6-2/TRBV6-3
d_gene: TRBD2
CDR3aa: CASRQGLAGGRGKETQYF
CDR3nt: TGTGCCAGCAGACAAGGACTAGCGGGAGGGCGGGGAAAAGAGACCCAGTACTTC

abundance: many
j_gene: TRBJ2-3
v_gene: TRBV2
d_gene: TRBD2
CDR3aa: CASNRREADTQYF
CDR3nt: TGTGCCAGCAATAGGCGGGAGGCAGATACGCAGTATTTT

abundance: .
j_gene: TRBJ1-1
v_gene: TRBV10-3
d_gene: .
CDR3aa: CAIGTKLNTEAFF
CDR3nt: TGTGCCATTGGGACAAAGTTGAACACTGAAGCTTTCTTT

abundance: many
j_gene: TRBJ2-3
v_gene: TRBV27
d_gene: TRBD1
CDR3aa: CASRPEGADRGTDTQYF
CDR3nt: TGTGCCAGCAGGCCGGAGGGAGCTGACAGGGGAACAGATACGCAGTATTTT

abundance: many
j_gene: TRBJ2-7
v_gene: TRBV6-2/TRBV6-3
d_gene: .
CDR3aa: CASKKGESYEQYF
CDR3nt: TGTGCCAGCAAGAAGGGGGAGTCCTACGAGCAGTACTTC

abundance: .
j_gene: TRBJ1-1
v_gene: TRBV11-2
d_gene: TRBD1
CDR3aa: CASSLTGSPEAFF
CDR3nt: TGTGCCAGCAGCTTGACAGGGAGCCCTGAAGCTTTCTTT

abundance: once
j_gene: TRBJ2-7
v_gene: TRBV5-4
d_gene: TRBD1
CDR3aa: CASSTGQGGSYEQYF
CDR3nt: TGTGCCAGCAGCACGGGACAGGGGGGATCCTACGAGCAGTACTTC

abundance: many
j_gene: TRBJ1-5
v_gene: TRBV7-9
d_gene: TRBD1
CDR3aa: CASSDTGVNQPQHF
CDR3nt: TGTGCCAGCAGCGATACAGGGGTAAATCAGCCCCAGCATTTT

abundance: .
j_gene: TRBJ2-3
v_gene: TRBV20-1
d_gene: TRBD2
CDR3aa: CSARGGLAANTDTQYF
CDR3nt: TGCAGTGCTAGGGGTGGACTAGCGGCCAACACAGATACGCAGTATTTT

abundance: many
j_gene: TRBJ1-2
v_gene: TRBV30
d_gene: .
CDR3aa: CAVDTSRGYTF
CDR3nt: TGTGCCGTGGACACCAGTCGTGGCTACACCTTC

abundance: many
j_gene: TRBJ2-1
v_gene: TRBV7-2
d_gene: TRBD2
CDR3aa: CASSPGVAGYNEQFF
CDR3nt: TGTGCCAGCAGCCCCGGGGTAGCGGGGTACAATGAGCAGTTCTTC

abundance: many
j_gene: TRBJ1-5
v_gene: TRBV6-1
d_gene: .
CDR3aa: CASSEALGDYQPQHF
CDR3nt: TGTGCCAGCAGTGAAGCGCTGGGGGATTATCAGCCCCAGCATTTT

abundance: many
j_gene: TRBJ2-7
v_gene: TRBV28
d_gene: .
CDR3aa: CASSLSPRQFFHEQYF
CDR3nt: TGTGCCAGCAGCCTTTCCCCCCGGCAGTTCTTCCACGAGCAGTACTTC

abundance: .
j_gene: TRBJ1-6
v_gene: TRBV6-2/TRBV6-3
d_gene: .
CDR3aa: CASSVQENSPLHF
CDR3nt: TGTGCCAGCAGCGTACAAGAAAATTCACCCCTCCACTTT

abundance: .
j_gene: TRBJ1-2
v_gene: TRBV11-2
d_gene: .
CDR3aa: CASSLGFYGYTF
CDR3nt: TGTGCCAGCAGCTTAGGGTTCTATGGCTACACCTTC

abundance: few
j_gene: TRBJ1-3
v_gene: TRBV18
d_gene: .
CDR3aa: CASSAPGSGNTIYF
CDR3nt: TGTGCCAGCTCTGCCCCGGGTTCTGGAAACACCATATATTTT

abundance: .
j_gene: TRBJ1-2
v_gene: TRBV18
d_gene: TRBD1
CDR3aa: CASSGTGQTRSYTF
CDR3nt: TGTGCCAGCTCAGGCACGGGACAGACGAGAAGCTACACCTTC

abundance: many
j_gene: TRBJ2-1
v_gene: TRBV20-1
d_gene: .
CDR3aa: CSARDRGASSYNEQFF
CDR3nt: TGCAGTGCTAGGGATCGGGGGGCTAGCTCCTACAATGAGCAGTTCTTC

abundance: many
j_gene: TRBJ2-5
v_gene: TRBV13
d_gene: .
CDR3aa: CASSSFDLRETQYF
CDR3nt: TGTGCCAGCAGCTCCTTCGACCTGCGAGAGACCCAGTACTTC

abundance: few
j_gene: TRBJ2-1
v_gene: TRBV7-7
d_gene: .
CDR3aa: CASSLVPGSTYNEQFF
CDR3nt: TGTGCTAGCAGCTTAGTTCCCGGGAGCACCTACAATGAGCAGTTCTTC

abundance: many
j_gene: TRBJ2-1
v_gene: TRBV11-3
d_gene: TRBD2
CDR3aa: CATQREPTEDEQFF
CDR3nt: TGTGCCACCCAGCGGGAGCCCACTGAGGATGAGCAGTTCTTC